The 4 T cell receptor beta chains listed next were all sequenced from one sample in a study of OX40 agonist ivuxolimab in advanced cancers. Data came from immunoSEQ multiplex PCR; TCRdb stores just in-frame clones and leaves some out. The data show 20,000 or so clones, over 75% seen once. The specimen comprised CD4+ or CD8+ T cells sorted from blood, sampled in a trial of the OX40 agonist ivuxolimab. The receptors originated from an adult with an advanced solid tumor such as melanoma, head and neck, liver or kidney cancer.

The chain uses TRBV2 and TRBJ1-5, with D tentatively TRBD1 (5 bases). V was shortened by 1 base and J by 1 base, with 8 bases between the two germline ends. Germline assignment: CDR1 SNHLY and CDR2 FYNNEI. This CDR3 has 15 amino acids. The CDR3: CASSEGTSSNQPQHF. The CDR3, as DNA: TGTGCCAGCAGTGAAGGGACATCGAGCAATCAGCCCCAGCATTTT. Full variable domain (outside the CDR3, taken from reference TRBV2 and TRBJ1-5): EPEVTQTPSHQVTQMGQEVILRCVPISNHLYFYWYRQILGQKVEFLVSFYNNEISEKSEIFDDQFSVERPDGSNFTLKIRSTKLEDSAMYFCASSEGTSSNQPQHFGDGTRLSIL.

Of note for this clone: At one boundary the junction diverges from the germline segment, which might be a read error. The chain carries TRBV6-6 and TRBJ2-7; the match to TRBD1 covers 7 bases. The CDR3 runs 14 residues. Germline CDR1 and CDR2: MNHNY and SVGAGI (reference sequence). CDR3 nucleotide sequence: TGTGCCAGCAGTCACTCAGGGGGAGTGTACGAGCAGTACTTC. As protein: CASSHSGGVYEQYF.

In nucleotides, the CDR3 is TGTGCCAGCAGCCACTCGACATATCGGGAGCAGTACTTC. Residues: CASSHSTYREQYF. The chain joins TRBV5-6 to TRBJ2-7; no definite D call. Trimming shortened V by 4 bases and J by 7 bases, and 15 bases separated the two germline ends. Per the germline V gene, CDR1 is SGHDT and CDR2 is YYEEEE. CDR3 length: 13 residues.

The DNA of the CDR3 is TGCAGCGTTGAGGCAGGGACAGGGGACCACGAGCAGTACTTC. Its protein product is CSVEAGTGDHEQYF. The J gene is TRBJ2-7, the V gene TRBV29-1, with TRBD1 matching 10 bases. The CDR3 is 14 amino acids. The germline CDR1 and CDR2 sequences are SQVTM and ANQGSEA. Losses at the gene ends were 3 bases for V and 5 bases for J; bases not matched to a gene: 7.